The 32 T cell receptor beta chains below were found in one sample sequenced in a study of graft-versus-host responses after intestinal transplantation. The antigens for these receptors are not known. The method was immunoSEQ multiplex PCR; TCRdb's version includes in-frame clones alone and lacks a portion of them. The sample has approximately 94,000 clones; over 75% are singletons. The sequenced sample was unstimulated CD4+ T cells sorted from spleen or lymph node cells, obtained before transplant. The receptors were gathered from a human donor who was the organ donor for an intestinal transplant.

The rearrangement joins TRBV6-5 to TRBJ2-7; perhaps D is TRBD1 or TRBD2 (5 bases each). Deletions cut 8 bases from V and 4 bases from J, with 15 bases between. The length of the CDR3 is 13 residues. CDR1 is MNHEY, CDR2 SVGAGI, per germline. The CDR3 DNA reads TGTGCCAGCGGCCGGGACGACGGATACGAGCAGTACTTC. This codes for CASGRDDGYEQYF.

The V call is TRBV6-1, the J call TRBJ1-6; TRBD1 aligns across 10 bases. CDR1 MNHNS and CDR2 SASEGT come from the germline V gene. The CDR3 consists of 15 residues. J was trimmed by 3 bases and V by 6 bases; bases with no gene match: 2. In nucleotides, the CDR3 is TGTGCCAGCAGGGACAGGGGGAGCTATAATTCACCCCTCCACTTT. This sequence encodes CASRDRGSYNSPLHF.

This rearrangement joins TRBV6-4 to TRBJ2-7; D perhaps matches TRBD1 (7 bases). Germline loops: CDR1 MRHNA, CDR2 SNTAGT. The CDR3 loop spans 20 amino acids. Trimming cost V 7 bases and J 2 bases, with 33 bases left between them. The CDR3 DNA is TGTGCCAGCATTACGGTTTTTGGAGCGGGTAGGGACAGCCTACCCTACGAGCAGTACTTC. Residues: CASITVFGAGRDSLPYEQYF.

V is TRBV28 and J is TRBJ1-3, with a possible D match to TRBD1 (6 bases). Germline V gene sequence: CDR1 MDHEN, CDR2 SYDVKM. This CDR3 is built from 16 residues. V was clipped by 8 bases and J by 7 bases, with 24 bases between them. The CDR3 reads CASVGYFGGRTNTIYF. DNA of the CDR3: TGTGCCAGCGTAGGTTATTTCGGGGGGCGGACTAACACCATATATTTT.

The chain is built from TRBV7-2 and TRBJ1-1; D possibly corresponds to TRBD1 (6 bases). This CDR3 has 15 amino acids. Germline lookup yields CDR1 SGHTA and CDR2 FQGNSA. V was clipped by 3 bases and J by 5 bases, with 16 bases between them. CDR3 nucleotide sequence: TGTGCCAGCAGCTTCCAGGGGACCTCTGATACTGAAGCTTTCTTT. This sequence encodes CASSFQGTSDTEAFF.

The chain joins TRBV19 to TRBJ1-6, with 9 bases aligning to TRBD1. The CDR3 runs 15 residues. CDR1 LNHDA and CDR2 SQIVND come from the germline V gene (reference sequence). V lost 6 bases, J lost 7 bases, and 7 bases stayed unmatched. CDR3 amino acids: CASSSDRGSNSPLHF. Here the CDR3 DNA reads TGTGCCAGTAGCTCGGACAGGGGAAGCAATTCACCCCTCCACTTT.

The CDR3 DNA sequence: TGTGCCAGCAGTTGGGGGACAGCCAACTATAATTCACCCCTCCACTTT. Translation gives CASSWGTANYNSPLHF. The gene calls are TRBV6-5 and TRBJ1-6; 7 nucleotides agree with TRBD1. Germline values: CDR1 MNHEY, CDR2 SVGAGI. This CDR3 region has 16 residues. V dropped 4 bases and J dropped 3; count of bases not matched to a gene: 6.

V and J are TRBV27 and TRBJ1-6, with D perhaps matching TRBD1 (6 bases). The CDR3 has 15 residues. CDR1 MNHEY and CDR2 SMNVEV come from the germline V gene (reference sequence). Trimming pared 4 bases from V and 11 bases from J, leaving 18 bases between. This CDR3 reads CASSSHSAGGTPLHF. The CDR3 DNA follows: TGTGCCAGCAGTTCCCACTCGGCCGGGGGCACACCCCTCCACTTT.

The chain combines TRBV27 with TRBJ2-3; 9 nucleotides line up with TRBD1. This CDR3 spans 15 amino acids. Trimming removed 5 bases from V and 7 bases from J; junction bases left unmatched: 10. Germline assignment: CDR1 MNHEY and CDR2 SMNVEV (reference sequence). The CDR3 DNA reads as TGTGCCAGCAGTCAGGGTTGGGGACAGGGTAATACGCAGTATTTT. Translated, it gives CASSQGWGQGNTQYF.

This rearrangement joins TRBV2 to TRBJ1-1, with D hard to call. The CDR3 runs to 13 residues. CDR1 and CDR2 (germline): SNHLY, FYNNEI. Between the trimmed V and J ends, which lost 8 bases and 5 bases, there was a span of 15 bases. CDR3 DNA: TGTGCCAGCGGTCCAGGAGTTTGGACTGAAGCTTTCTTT. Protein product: CASGPGVWTEAFF.

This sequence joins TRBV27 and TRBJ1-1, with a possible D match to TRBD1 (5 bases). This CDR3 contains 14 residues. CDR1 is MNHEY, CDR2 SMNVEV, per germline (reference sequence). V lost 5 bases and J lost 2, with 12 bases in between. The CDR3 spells CASSPRQLNTEAFF. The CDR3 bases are TGTGCCAGCAGTCCCCGACAGCTCAACACTGAAGCTTTCTTT.

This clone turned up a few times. CDR3 region: CASTRVGQGTDTQYF. The CDR3 DNA follows: TGTGCCAGCACCCGTGTGGGACAGGGGACAGATACGCAGTATTTT. The J gene is TRBJ2-3, the V gene TRBV6-1, with 10 bases lining up with TRBD1. CDR3 length: 15 residues. Trimming took 7 bases from V and 3 from J; bases not matched to a gene: 7. Germline loops: CDR1 MNHNS, CDR2 SASEGT.

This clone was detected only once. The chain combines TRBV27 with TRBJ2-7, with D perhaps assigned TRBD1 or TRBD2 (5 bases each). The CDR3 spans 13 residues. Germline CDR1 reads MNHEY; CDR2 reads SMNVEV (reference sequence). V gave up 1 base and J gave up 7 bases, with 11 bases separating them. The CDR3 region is CASSLFIWGEQYF. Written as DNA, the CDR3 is TGTGCCAGCAGTTTATTTATATGGGGGGAGCAGTACTTC.

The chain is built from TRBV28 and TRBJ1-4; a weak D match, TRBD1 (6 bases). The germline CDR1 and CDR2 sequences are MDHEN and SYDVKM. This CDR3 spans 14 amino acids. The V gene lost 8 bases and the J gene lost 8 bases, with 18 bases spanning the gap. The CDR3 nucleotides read TGTGCCAGCGGCCAGGGCAGGGGCGTAGAAAAACTGTTTTTT. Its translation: CASGQGRGVEKLFF.

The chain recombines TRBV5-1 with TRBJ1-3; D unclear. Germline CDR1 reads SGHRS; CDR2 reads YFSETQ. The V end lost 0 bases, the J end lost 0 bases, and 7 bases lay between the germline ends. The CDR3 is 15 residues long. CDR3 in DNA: TGCGCCAGCAGCTTGGTGTCCCTCTCTGGAAACACCATATATTTT. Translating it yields CASSLVSLSGNTIYF.

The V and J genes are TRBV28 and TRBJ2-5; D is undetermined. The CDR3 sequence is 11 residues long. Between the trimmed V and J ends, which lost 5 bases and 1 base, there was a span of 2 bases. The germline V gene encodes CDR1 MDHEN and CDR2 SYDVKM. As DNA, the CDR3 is TGTGCCAGCAGTCTCCAAGAGACCCAGTACTTC. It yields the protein CASSLQETQYF.

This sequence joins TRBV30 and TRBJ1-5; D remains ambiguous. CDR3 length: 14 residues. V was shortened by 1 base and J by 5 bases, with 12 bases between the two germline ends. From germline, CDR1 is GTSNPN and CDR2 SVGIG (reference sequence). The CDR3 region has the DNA TGTGCCTGGAGTGCCCGATCTCGGGATCAGCCCCAGCATTTT. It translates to CAWSARSRDQPQHF.

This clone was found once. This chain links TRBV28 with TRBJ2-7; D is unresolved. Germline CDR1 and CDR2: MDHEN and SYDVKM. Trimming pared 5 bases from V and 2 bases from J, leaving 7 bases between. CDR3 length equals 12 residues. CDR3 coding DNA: TGTGCCAGCAGTAGGTCTACCTACGAGCAGTACTTC. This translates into CASSRSTYEQYF. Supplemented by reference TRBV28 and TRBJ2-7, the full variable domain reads DVKVTQSSRYLVKRTGEKVFLECVQDMDHENMFWYRQDPGLGLRLIYFSYDVKMKEKGDIPEGYSVSREKKERFSLILESASTNQTSMYLCASSRSTYEQYFGPGTRLTVT.

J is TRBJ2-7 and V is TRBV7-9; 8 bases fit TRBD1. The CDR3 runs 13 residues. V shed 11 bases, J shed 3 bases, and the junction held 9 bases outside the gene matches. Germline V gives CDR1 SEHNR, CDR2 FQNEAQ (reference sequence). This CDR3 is CAGNLGTGYEQYF. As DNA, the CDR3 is TGTGCCGGAAACCTCGGGACAGGCTACGAGCAGTACTTC.

Here the CDR3 DNA reads TGTGCCAGCAGCCCCGGGACAGGGGCCTTCTACGAGCAGTACTTC. Protein: CASSPGTGAFYEQYF. V and J are TRBV5-8 and TRBJ2-7; 10 nucleotides align to TRBD1. Germline V gene data show CDR1 as SGHTS and CDR2 as YDEGEE. The V segment lost 4 bases and the J segment 3 bases; nucleotides outside the gene matches: 7. The CDR3 extends over 15 amino acids.

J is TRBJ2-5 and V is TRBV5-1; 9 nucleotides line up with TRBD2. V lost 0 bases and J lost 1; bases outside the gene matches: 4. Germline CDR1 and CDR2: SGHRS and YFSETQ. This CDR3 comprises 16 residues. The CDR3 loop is CASSLGAAGGQETQYF. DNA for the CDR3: TGCGCCAGCAGCTTGGGTGCAGCGGGGGGCCAAGAGACCCAGTACTTC. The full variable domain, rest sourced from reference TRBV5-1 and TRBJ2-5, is KAGVTQTPRYLIKTRGQQVTLSCSPISGHRSVSWYQQTPGQGLQFLFEYFSETQRNKGNFPGRFSGRQFSNSRSEMNVSTLELGDSALYLCASSLGAAGGQETQYFGPGTRLLVL.

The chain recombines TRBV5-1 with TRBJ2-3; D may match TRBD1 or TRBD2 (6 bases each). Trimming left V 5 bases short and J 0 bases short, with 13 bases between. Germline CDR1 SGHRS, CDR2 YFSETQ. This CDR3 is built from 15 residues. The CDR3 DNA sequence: TGCGCCAGCAGTTTCGGGGGCCCAAGCACAGATACGCAGTATTTT. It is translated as CASSFGGPSTDTQYF.

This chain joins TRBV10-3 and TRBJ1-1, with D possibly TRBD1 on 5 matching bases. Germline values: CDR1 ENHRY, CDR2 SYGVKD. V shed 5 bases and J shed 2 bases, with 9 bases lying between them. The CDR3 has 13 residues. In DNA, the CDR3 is TGTGCCATCAGTTATGGGGCAAACACTGAAGCTTTCTTT. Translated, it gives CAISYGANTEAFF.

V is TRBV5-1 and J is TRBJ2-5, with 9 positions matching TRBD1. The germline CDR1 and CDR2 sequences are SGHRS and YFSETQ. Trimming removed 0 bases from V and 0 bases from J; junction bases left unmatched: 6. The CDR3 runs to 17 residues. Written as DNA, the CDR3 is TGCGCCAGCAGCTTGGGAGGCGGGACAGGGTACCAAGAGACCCAGTACTTC. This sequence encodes CASSLGGGTGYQETQYF.

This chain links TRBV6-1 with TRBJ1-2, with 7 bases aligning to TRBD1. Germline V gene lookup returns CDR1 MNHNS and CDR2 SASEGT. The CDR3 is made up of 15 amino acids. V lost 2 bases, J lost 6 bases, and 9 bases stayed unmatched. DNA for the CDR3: TGTGCCAGCAGTGAAATCGGAGGGGGCGGTAATGGCTACACCTTC. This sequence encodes CASSEIGGGGNGYTF.

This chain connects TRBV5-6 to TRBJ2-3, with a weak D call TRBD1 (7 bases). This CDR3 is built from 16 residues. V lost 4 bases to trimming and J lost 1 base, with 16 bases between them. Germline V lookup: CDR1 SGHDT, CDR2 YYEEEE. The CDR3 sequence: CASSQGGDFGTDTQYF. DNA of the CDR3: TGTGCCAGCAGCCAGGGGGGAGATTTCGGCACAGATACGCAGTATTTT.

CDR3 sequence: CASSLSRLYGPGTEAFF. CDR3 bases: TGTGCCAGCAGCTTATCTCGCCTTTACGGACCCGGCACTGAAGCTTTCTTT. The chain employs TRBV11-1 and TRBJ1-1; D is uncertain. Germline lookup yields CDR1 SGHAT and CDR2 FQDESV (reference sequence). There are 17 residues in the CDR3. V was clipped by 2 bases and J by 4 bases, with 20 bases between them.

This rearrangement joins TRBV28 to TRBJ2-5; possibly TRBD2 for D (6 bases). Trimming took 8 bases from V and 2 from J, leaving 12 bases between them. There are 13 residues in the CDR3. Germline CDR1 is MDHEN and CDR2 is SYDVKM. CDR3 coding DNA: TGTGCCAGCTCCCTGGGGAGGCAAGAGACCCAGTACTTC. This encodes CASSLGRQETQYF.

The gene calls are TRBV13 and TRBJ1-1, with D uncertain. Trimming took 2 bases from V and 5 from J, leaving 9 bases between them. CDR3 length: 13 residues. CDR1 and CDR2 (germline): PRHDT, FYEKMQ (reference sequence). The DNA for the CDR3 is TGTGCCAGCAGCTTATCGGTCGGAACTGAAGCTTTCTTT. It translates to CASSLSVGTEAFF.

This chain's CDR3 is CASSAGLAGGETQYF. DNA of the CDR3: TGTGCCAGCAGTGCGGGACTAGCGGGAGGAGAGACCCAGTACTTC. The chain recombines TRBV2 with TRBJ2-5; 15 nucleotides line up with TRBD2. V lost 4 bases to trimming and J lost 4 bases; unmatched junction nucleotides: 1. This CDR3 has 15 residues. Germline-derived CDR1 and CDR2 are SNHLY and FYNNEI. The complete variable domain, with remaining parts taken from reference TRBV2 and TRBJ2-5, reads EPEVTQTPSHQVTQMGQEVILRCVPISNHLYFYWYRQILGQKVEFLVSFYNNEISEKSEIFDDQFSVERPDGSNFTLKIRSTKLEDSAMYFCASSAGLAGGETQYFGPGTRLLVL.

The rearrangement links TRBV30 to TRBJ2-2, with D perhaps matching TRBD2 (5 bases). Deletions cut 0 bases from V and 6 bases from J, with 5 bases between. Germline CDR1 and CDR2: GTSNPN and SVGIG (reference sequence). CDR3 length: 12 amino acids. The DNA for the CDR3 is TGTGCCTGGAGTGTGGGAGCCGGGGAGCTGTTTTTT. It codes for CAWSVGAGELFF.

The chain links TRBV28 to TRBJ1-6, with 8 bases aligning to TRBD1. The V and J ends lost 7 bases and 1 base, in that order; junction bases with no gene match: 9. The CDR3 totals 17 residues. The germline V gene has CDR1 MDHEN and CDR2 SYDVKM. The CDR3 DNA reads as TGTGCCAGCATGGAACCAGGGGGCGAATCCTATAATTCACCCCTCCACTTT. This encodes CASMEPGGESYNSPLHF.